Included here is one T cell receptor beta chain sequence, with context. Deletions cut 3 bases from V and 2 bases from J, with 8 bases between. Germline lookup yields CDR1 DFQATT and CDR2 SNEGSKA (reference sequence). CDR3 size: 14 residues. This entry comes from a study of blood T cells in healthy people across ages. The use of a sample-barcoded 5' primer and a J-beta primer mix characterized a second PCR of roughly 6 to 11 cycles. From the 5' RACE reads, TCRdb called clonotypes with MiXCR, one entry per CDR3 protein. The sample has about 900,000 distinct CDR3 sequences, around 48% seen once. The clonotype originates from a man under 40 in good health. The chain employs TRBV20-1 and TRBJ2-6; D gene uncertain. Sample: blood. CDR3: CSARLNPGANVLTF. For the CDR3, the DNA is TGCAGTGCTAGGCTTAACCCTGGGGCCAACGTCCTGACTTTC.